These T cell receptor beta chains were read from a single sample in a study of T cell responses to AZD1222 COVID-19 vaccine. The table came from immunoSEQ multiplex PCR; TCRdb's copy has only in-frame clones and leaves some out. The sample holds over 95,000 clones, 85% to 90% seen once. The sequencing here drew on peripheral blood, taken on day 0 of AZD1222 vaccination. All receptors come from an adult in good health. Each CDR3 is given with its conserved first and last residue. A D gene is named only where the DNA matches it firmly.

-	TRBV7-9	CASSPRGTLYNEQFF
-	TRBV25-1	CASSESRVLEKLFF
-	TRBV15	CATSRDFGGSDNTGELFF
TRBD2	TRBV28	CATKREVNTGELFF
-	TRBV6-2/TRBV6-3	CASSYSPGTSYSNQPQHF
-	TRBV2	CASSGPRRTTYEQYF
TRBD1	TRBV15	CATSPRQGTYGYTF
-	TRBV6-5	CASVVSRAPLHF
TRBD1	TRBV6-1	CASSEARQGGSPLHF
-	TRBV12-5	CASRGRGGGELFF
-	TRBV27	CASIVSNQPQHF
-	TRBV9	CASSVNGFPGETQYF
-	TRBV9	CASSVGLGEDNEQFF
TRBD2	TRBV28	CASTPGTSGPREQYF
TRBD2	TRBV20-1	CSASSGTMYF
TRBD2	TRBV7-9	CASSLSPLAGYNEQFF
-	TRBV11-2	CASSLGDSNQPQHF
TRBD2	TRBV6-6	CASSLRGSGSADTQYF
TRBD1	TRBV9	CASSATGDPNTEAFF
TRBD2	TRBV3-1/TRBV3-2	CASSIRRLAGNNEQFF
-	TRBV7-9	CASSLEREQFF
-	TRBV6-1	CASSEKAAGSSYNSPLHF
TRBD1	TRBV10-3	CAIREGQGQPQHF
TRBD1	TRBV5-6	CASSLRTGLGTEAFF
TRBD2	TRBV28	CASSSGPGLAGGTQYF
-	TRBV14	CASSPYWTHEQYF
TRBD2	TRBV27	CASSGTRSYNEQFF
-	TRBV7-3	CASSRQGTDTQYF
TRBD1	TRBV28	CASSAGGGGGGQAFF
-	TRBV5-6	CASRVQGPDTQYF
-	TRBV7-9	CASSFTGTNGYTF
-	TRBV21-1	CASIPTGGWDQPQHF
-	TRBV19	CASPKGFSGNTIYF
-	TRBV6-2/TRBV6-3	CASSYPGQSRAQHF
-	TRBV5-1	CASSEGGDTQYF
-	TRBV12-3/TRBV12-4	CASSLEGRKAFF
-	TRBV5-4	CASSDLRRGAPPVTDTQYF